This T cell receptor (beta chain) came from a study of CDR3 diversity in severe acne. TCRdb independently ran MiXCR on the PCR reads; one entry per CDR3 protein. Of around 83,000 distinct CDR3 sequences detected, under 55% appear once; the ten largest clones hold 11%. With 0 bases removed from V and 5 bases from J, the gap between germline ends came to 5 bases. This CDR3 spans 13 amino acids. The chain links TRBV12-3 or TRBV12-4 to TRBJ1-5; the D is unclear. Material: blood. This TCR was sampled from a male donor with severe acne vulgaris. The CDR3 protein is CASSLAGDQPQHF. DNA of the CDR3: TGTGCCAGCAGTTTAGCAGGAGATCAGCCCCAGCATTTT.